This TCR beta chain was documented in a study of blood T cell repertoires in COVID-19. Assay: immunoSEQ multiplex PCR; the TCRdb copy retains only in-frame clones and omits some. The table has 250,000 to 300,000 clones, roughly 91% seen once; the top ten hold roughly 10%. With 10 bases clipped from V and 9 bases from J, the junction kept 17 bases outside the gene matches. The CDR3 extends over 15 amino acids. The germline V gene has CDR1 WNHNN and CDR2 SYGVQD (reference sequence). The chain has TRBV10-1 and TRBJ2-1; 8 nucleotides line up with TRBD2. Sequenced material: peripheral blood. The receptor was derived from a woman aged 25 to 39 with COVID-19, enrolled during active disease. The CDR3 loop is CAISKRGGDRCEQFF. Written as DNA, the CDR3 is TGCGCCATCAGCAAACGGGGGGGCGATCGGTGTGAGCAGTTCTTC.